The entry that follows covers one T cell receptor (beta chain) sequence. Its target is unknown. Oncomine TCR Beta short-read sequencing was applied to DNA from cultured CD4+ T cells. From cultured CD4+ T cells, genomic DNA was extracted. TCRdb called the PCR reads again in MiXCR, with one record for every CDR3 protein. Of thousands of distinct CDR3 sequences in the sample, roughly a third were seen once. The CDR3 covers 15 residues. V was shortened by 4 bases and J by 3 bases, with 15 bases between the two germline ends. CDR1 is LGHNA, CDR2 YSLEER, per germline. The sample belongs to a study of vaccination and CD4 T cells after COVID-19. The treatment here: roughly 10-day PBMC culture with coronavirus spike peptide pools or control peptides (ViraFEST assay). The unexposed donor's CD4+ T cells were collected before the COVID-19 pandemic (2011-2018).

This chain connects TRBV4-3 to TRBJ2-5, with a tentative D call TRBD2 (6 bases). The clonotype comes from a human donor in good health. The sequenced sample was CD4+ T cells from blood, cultured in vitro. Here the CDR3 DNA reads TGCGCCAGCAGCCCCGGAGGGCAGGGTGAAGAGACCCAGTACTTC. Translation gives CASSPGGQGEETQYF.